This TCR beta chain comes out of a study of T cell responses to AZD1222 COVID-19 vaccine. Overall study findings and caveats: Spike-spanning, vaccine-associated CD4 TCRs were dominant at 160-218 and 743-854.

About this clone: Its antigen is not identified.

The CDR3 is 15 amino acids. Trimming took 5 bases from V and 0 from J, leaving 11 bases between them. Germline CDR1 SEHNR, CDR2 FQNEAQ (reference sequence). Repertoires were generated with immunoSEQ multiplex PCR, while TCRdb's copy carries only in-frame clones and drops some. The sample yields under 45,000 clones, about nine tenths seen once. This clonotype was sampled from an adult who received the MenACWY meningococcal vaccine as a control. This sequence joins TRBV7-9 and TRBJ2-4; D is undetermined. The sample consisted of peripheral blood, taken 28 days after the second dose of the MenACWY control vaccine. This CDR3 reads CASSQLISAKNIQYF. The CDR3 DNA follows: TGTGCCAGCAGCCAGCTAATTTCAGCCAAAAACATTCAGTACTTC.